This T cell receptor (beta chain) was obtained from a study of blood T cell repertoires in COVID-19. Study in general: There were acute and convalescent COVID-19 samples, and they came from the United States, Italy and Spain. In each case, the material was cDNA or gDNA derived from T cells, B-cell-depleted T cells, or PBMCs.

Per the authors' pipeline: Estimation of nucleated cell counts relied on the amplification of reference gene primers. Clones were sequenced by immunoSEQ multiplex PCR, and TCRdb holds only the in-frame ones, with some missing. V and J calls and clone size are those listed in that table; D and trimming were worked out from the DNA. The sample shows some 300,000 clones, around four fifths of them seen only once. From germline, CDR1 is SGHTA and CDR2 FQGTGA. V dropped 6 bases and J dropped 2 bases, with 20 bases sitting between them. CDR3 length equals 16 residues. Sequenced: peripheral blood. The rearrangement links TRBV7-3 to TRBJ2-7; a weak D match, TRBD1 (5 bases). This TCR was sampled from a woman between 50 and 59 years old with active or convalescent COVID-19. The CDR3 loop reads CASSQGARLDPYEQYF. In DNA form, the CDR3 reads TGTGCCAGCAGTCAAGGGGCTCGGCTCGATCCCTACGAGCAGTACTTC.